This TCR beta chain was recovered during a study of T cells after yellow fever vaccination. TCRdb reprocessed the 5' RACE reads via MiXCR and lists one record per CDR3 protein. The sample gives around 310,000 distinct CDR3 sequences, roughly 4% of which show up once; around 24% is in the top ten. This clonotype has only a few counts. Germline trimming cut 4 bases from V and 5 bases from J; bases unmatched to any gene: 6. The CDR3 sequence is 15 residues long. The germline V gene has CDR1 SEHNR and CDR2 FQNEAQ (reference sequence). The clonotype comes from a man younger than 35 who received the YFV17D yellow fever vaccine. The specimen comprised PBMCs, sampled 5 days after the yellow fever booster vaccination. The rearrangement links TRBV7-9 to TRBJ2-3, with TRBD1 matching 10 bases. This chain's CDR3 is CASSSGQGERDTQYF. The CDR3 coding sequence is TGTGCCAGCAGCTCCGGACAGGGGGAGAGAGATACGCAGTATTTT. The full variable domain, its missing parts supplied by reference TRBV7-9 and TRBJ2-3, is DTGVSQNPRHKITKRGQNVTFRCDPISEHNRLYWYRQTLGQGPEFLTYFQNEAQLEKSRLLSDRFSAERPKGSFSTLEIQRTEQGDSAMYLCASSSGQGERDTQYFGPGTRLTVL.